Presented here are 4 T cell receptor beta chains from one specimen sequenced in a study of blood T cell repertoires in COVID-19. This table comes from immunoSEQ multiplex PCR, and its TCRdb copy is limited to in-frame clones, with some not included. The sample includes about 97,000 clones, 92% of them seen just once. Sequencing was done on a sample of peripheral blood. Receptor source: a middle-aged man with active COVID-19.

For the CDR3, the DNA is TGTGCCATCAGTGAGGGGGCAACGGAAACTGAAGCTTTCTTT. Translated: CAISEGATETEAFF. The rearrangement joins TRBV10-3 to TRBJ1-1; possibly TRBD1 for D (5 bases). This CDR3 spans 14 amino acids. V was shortened by 2 bases and J by 5 bases, with 12 bases between the two germline ends. The germline V gene has CDR1 ENHRY and CDR2 SYGVKD.

The CDR3 region has the DNA TGTGCCAGCAGCTTAGTCCAGCGGGATGGGAATGAGCAGTTCTTC. Translation: CASSLVQRDGNEQFF. J is TRBJ2-1 and V is TRBV7-2; TRBD2 aligns across 7 bases. CDR3 size: 15 residues. Germline CDR1 and CDR2: SGHTA and FQGNSA. The ends lost 1 base at V and 7 bases at J; junction bases unmatched: 7.

The chain joins TRBV9 to TRBJ2-3; D might be TRBD1 (5 bases). Germline assignment: CDR1 SGDLS and CDR2 YYNGEE. Trimming took 2 bases from V and 2 from J, leaving 12 bases between them. CDR3 length equals 15 residues. The CDR3 bases are TGTGCCAGCAGCGTGGACAATCGATTCACAGATACGCAGTATTTT. Its protein is CASSVDNRFTDTQYF.

The chain links TRBV5-1 to TRBJ2-5; 12 bases fit TRBD2. The ends lost 1 base at V and 0 bases at J; junction bases unmatched: 10. CDR1 is SGHRS, CDR2 YFSETQ, per germline. The CDR3 spans 19 residues. The CDR3 DNA sequence: TGCGCCAGCAGCTTGTCGCTAGCGGGAGGGCCGAAGGACCAAGAGACCCAGTACTTC. Translating it yields CASSLSLAGGPKDQETQYF.